The rows below give T cell receptor beta chains drawn from one sample of a study of early T cells in non-severe SARS-CoV-2 infection. TCRdb reanalysed the 5' RACE reads using MiXCR and keeps one entry per CDR3 protein. This table holds under 25,000 distinct CDR3 sequences, around 4.8% found once. The sequencing sample was made of whole blood. These receptors came from an adult who was a healthcare worker with PCR-confirmed SARS-CoV-2 infection or an uninfected control (not recorded which). The CDR3 runs from the conserved cysteine through the conserved F or W. Each record gives: D gene, J gene, clone size, V gene, CDR3 protein, CDR3 DNA. The D gene is left open where the match is weak. Clone size is stated in some rows and not others, as once, few, many or a class when expanded.

TRBD1 TRBJ1-2 many TRBV18 CASSPPDRAPFYGYTF TGTGCCAGCTCACCACCGGACAGGGCTCCCTTCTATGGCTACACCTTC
TRBD1 TRBJ2-2 many TRBV5-1 CASSFGTGPATGELFF TGCGCCAGCAGCTTCGGGACAGGGCCAGCCACCGGGGAGCTGTTTTTT
- TRBJ1-1 many TRBV5-1 CASSLGAAGVEAFF TGCGCCAGCAGCTTGGGGGCAGCAGGGGTTGAAGCTTTCTTT
TRBD1 TRBJ1-1 many TRBV19 CASSAQTGAEAFF TGTGCCAGTAGTGCGCAAACAGGGGCGGAAGCTTTCTTT
- TRBJ2-5 many TRBV28 CASSFRGGETQYF TGTGCCAGCAGTTTCAGGGGGGGCGAGACCCAGTACTTC
TRBD2 TRBJ2-3 many TRBV11-3 CASSSGLVDTDTQYF TGTGCCAGCAGCTCCGGACTAGTGGACACAGATACGCAGTATTTT
TRBD1 TRBJ1-5 many TRBV6-6 CAIKGAGSNQPQHF TGTGCCATCAAGGGGGCTGGAAGCAATCAGCCCCAGCATTTT
TRBD2 TRBJ2-7 many TRBV6-1 CASSRAGGNFLPYEQYF TGTGCCAGCAGTCGGGCGGGGGGGAACTTTCTTCCTTACGAGCAGTACTTC
TRBD2 TRBJ2-7 many TRBV28 CASSLYRGRVYEQYF TGTGCCAGCAGTTTATACCGGGGGAGGGTCTACGAGCAGTACTTC
- TRBJ2-3 many TRBV5-4 CASSLDGVDTQYF TGTGCCAGCAGCTTGGACGGGGTAGATACGCAGTATTTT
- TRBJ1-2 few TRBV29-1 CSVGEPGYGYTF TGCAGCGTTGGGGAGCCAGGGTATGGCTACACCTTC
TRBD1 TRBJ2-7 many TRBV29-1 CSVMGGTGYDEQYF TGCAGCGTTATGGGGGGGACAGGGTACGACGAGCAGTACTTC
- TRBJ2-1 few TRBV2 CASTRRRGRSYNEQFF TGTGCCAGCACCCGAAGGAGGGGGCGGAGCTACAATGAGCAGTTCTTC
- TRBJ2-5 many TRBV5-1 CASSSRTTGQETQYF TGCGCCAGCAGCTCTCGGACTACAGGGCAAGAGACCCAGTACTTC
TRBD1 TRBJ2-7 few TRBV7-9 CASSLLGQGDLF TGTGCCAGCAGCTTACTAGGACAGGGGGACCTCTTC
- TRBJ2-1 many TRBV6-2/TRBV6-3 CASSLSLYNEQFF TGTGCCAGCAGCCTTTCTCTCTACAATGAGCAGTTCTTC
- TRBJ1-1 many TRBV12-3/TRBV12-4 CASSPLEGVILTEAFF TGTGCCAGCAGCCCCTTAGAGGGCGTCATCCTGACTGAAGCTTTCTTT
- TRBJ2-7 many TRBV5-1 CASSLGTDLRKYF TGCGCCAGCAGCTTGGGGACTGACCTACGAAAGTACTTC
TRBD1 TRBJ2-1 many TRBV2 CAIGTGSYNEQFF TGTGCCATAGGGACAGGGAGTTACAATGAGCAGTTCTTC
- TRBJ2-1 medium-sized TRBV6-5 CASSYQRSPYNEQFF TGTGCCAGCAGTTACCAGAGGTCCCCCTACAATGAGCAGTTCTTC
- TRBJ2-4 many TRBV6-5 CASSITGLAKNIQYF TGTGCCAGCAGTATAACAGGGCTAGCCAAAAACATTCAGTACTTC
- TRBJ2-1 many TRBV3-1 CASSQSGGLDEQFF TGTGCCAGCAGCCAATCCGGGGGACTCGATGAGCAGTTCTTC
- TRBJ1-1 few TRBV9 CASSSGASEAFF TGTGCCAGCAGCTCGGGTGCTTCTGAAGCTTTCTTT
- TRBJ2-4 medium-sized TRBV28 CASSLSGNKNIQYF TGTGCCAGCAGTTTATCGGGGAACAAAAACATTCAGTACTTC
TRBD2 TRBJ2-3 many TRBV18 CASSPLPSGSTDTQYF TGTGCCAGCTCACCACTCCCTAGCGGGAGCACAGATACGCAGTATTTT
- TRBJ2-3 many TRBV29-1 CSVVLGPTDTQYF TGCAGCGTCGTATTAGGGCCTACAGATACGCAGTATTTT
TRBD1 TRBJ2-1 many TRBV7-3 CASSLNRLDRGNYEQFF TGTGCCAGCAGCTTAAATAGGTTGGACAGGGGGAACTATGAGCAGTTCTTC
TRBD2 TRBJ2-7 many TRBV28 CASSFGLAGDLYEQYF TGTGCCAGCAGCTTTGGACTAGCGGGGGACCTCTACGAGCAGTACTTC
- TRBJ2-5 - TRBV6-2/TRBV6-3 CASSHLQETQYF TGCGCCAGCAGCCACCTCCAAGAGACCCAGTACTTC